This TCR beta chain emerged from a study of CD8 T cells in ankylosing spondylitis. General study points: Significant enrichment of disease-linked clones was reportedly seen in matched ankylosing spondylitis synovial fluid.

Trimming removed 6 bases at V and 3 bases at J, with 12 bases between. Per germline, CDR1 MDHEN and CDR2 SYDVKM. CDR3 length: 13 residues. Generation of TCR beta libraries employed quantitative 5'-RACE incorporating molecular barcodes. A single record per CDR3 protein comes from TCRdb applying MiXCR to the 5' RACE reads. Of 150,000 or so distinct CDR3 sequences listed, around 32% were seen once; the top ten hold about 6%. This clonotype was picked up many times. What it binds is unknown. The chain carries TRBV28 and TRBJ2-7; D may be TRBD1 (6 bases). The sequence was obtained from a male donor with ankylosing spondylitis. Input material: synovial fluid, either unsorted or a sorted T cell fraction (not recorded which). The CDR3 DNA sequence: TGTGCCAGCAGCCACAGGGACCTCTACGAGCAGTACTTC. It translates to CASSHRDLYEQYF.